This passage covers 8 T cell receptor beta chains from one sample sequenced in a study of CD4+ T cells in melanoma. Only in-frame clones appear in the TCRdb table, and some are missing; sequencing was by immunoSEQ multiplex PCR. Among about 9,800 clones, about 63% were seen once, and the ten largest hold approximately 15%. The sequencing sample was made of cells from a culture (not recorded whether cultured in vitro). All receptors derive from a human donor with melanoma.

This chain links TRBV6-6 with TRBJ1-1, with D perhaps TRBD1 (6 bases). The CDR3 is 14 amino acids. Germline V gives CDR1 MNHNY, CDR2 SVGAGI (reference sequence). The V gene lost 6 bases and the J gene lost 10 bases, with 21 bases spanning the gap. The CDR3 here is CASRAQQGGMGAFF. CDR3 bases: TGTGCCAGCAGGGCCCAACAGGGCGGGATGGGAGCTTTCTTT.

The chain uses TRBV6-1 and TRBJ2-5; 7 bases are shared with TRBD2. The V and J ends lost 6 bases and 5 bases, in that order; junction bases with no gene match: 9. Germline CDR1 reads MNHNS; CDR2 reads SASEGT. The CDR3 consists of 14 residues. CDR3 amino acids: CASSRGLGGETQYF. For the CDR3, the DNA is TGTGCCAGCAGCCGGGGACTGGGAGGGGAGACCCAGTACTTC.

The rearrangement links TRBV9 to TRBJ2-3, with 8 positions matching TRBD1. The germline V gene has CDR1 SGDLS and CDR2 YYNGEE. V lost 3 bases to trimming and J lost 0 bases; unmatched junction nucleotides: 12. CDR3 length: 18 amino acids. The CDR3 loop reads CASSARGQGTMSTDTQYF. In nucleotides, the CDR3 is TGTGCCAGCAGCGCCCGCGGACAGGGTACGATGAGCACAGATACGCAGTATTTT.

This chain connects TRBV7-3 to TRBJ2-1, with 8 bases fitting TRBD2. With 0 bases clipped from V and 5 bases from J, the junction kept 12 bases outside the gene matches. Germline CDR1 is SGHTA and CDR2 is FQGTGA. The CDR3 consists of 18 residues. CDR3 sequence reads: CASSLTRDKRGSDNEQFF. Written as DNA, the CDR3 is TGTGCCAGCAGCTTAACGAGGGATAAGCGGGGGAGCGACAATGAGCAGTTCTTC.

The V call is TRBV6-1, the J call TRBJ1-6; 12 nucleotides line up with TRBD1. Germline assignment: CDR1 MNHNS and CDR2 SASEGT. CDR3 length: 15 residues. With 5 bases clipped from V and 11 bases from J, the junction kept 7 bases outside the gene matches. The DNA of the CDR3 is TGTGCCAGCAGTCGGGGGGGGACAGGGGGCCCACCCCTCCACTTT. Its protein product is CASSRGGTGGPPLHF.

The sample holds one count of this clone. This chain links TRBV30 with TRBJ2-3; either TRBD1 or TRBD2 may fit D (6 bases each). The V gene's germline CDR1 is GTSNPN and CDR2 SVGIG (reference sequence). Trimming removed 2 bases at V and 6 bases at J, with 15 bases between. The CDR3 runs 14 residues. CDR3 loop: CAWSWRVGGDTQYF. CDR3 nucleotide sequence: TGTGCCTGGAGTTGGAGGGTAGGGGGGGATACGCAGTATTTT.

This clone was recorded a few times. This chain joins TRBV29-1 and TRBJ1-1; D is uncertain. Trimming removed 3 bases from V and 1 base from J, with 9 bases in between. The CDR3 is 13 amino acids. Germline CDR1 reads SQVTM; CDR2 reads ANQGSEA. The CDR3 here is CSVELHENTEAFF. CDR3 nucleotide sequence: TGCAGCGTTGAGTTACATGAGAACACTGAAGCTTTCTTT.

The table lists this clone with a count of one. This chain links TRBV6-1 with TRBJ2-3, with 11 bases identical to TRBD2. V was pared by 8 bases and J by 4 bases, with 5 bases of the junction left unmatched. The germline V gene has CDR1 MNHNS and CDR2 SASEGT. The CDR3 loop spans 14 amino acids. This CDR3 is CASALSGGADTQYF. Written as DNA, the CDR3 is TGTGCCAGCGCCCTTAGCGGGGGGGCAGATACGCAGTATTTT.